This TCR beta chain was identified during a study of blood T cell repertoires in COVID-19. Study context: In each case, the material was cDNA or gDNA derived from T cells, B-cell-depleted T cells, or PBMCs.

Original analysis: Amplification with reference gene primers provided the estimates of nucleated cell counts. Measured with immunoSEQ multiplex PCR; TCRdb has only the in-frame clones, and not every one. Clonal size and the V and J genes are those of that table, whereas D and trimming came from the DNA. Altogether over 150,000 clones are present, around 80% being singletons, with the ten largest covering about 13%. The CDR3 contains 15 residues. Trimming removed 4 bases from V and 9 bases from J; junction bases left unmatched: 8. Germline CDR1 and CDR2: SGHVS and FQNEAQ. The rearrangement uses TRBV7-8 and TRBJ1-4; 10 bases agree with TRBD1. Material: peripheral blood. This receptor was identified in a human donor in a cohort sampled during active COVID-19. Here the CDR3 reads CASSSPGQGTQKLFF. For the CDR3, the DNA is TGTGCCAGCAGCTCCCCGGGACAGGGGACTCAAAAACTGTTTTTT.